This entry describes one T cell receptor beta chain. Its specificity is unknown. The germline gene is not matched at one end of the junction; a read error may be the cause. These data are taken from a study of shared clonotypes between healthy human individuals. Overall study context: CD4 naive and CD4 memory each took three plates per donor, while CD8 naive took two and CD8 memory one. General observations from the study: The naive CD4 repertoires of a handful of donors were compared, and around 5.1% of clonotypes were shared. Donor scarcity curtailed the genetic and exposure-history diversity represented herein.

The germline V gene encodes CDR1 ENHRY and CDR2 SYGVKD. CDR3 size: 14 residues. Clones were read by immunoSEQ multiplex PCR, and TCRdb kept only the in-frame ones, dropping some. The repertoire holds some 2,400,000 clones, with 90% to 96% as singletons. The authors divided CD4+ cells into CD45RA+ naive and CD45RA-negative memory subsets. Sequencing was carried out using naive CD4+ T cells sorted from blood. Subset noted: CD45RA+ positively selected. The clonotype was recovered from a man younger than 35 in good health. The J gene is TRBJ2-2, the V gene TRBV10-3; 9 nucleotides match TRBD1. The CDR3 nucleotides read TGTGCCATCCGTGACAGGGGGGAAACCGGGGAGCTGTTTTTT. The encoded protein is CAIRDRGETGELFF.